This T cell receptor beta chain emerged from a study of T cells in Graves' hyperthyroidism and ophthalmopathy. Whole-study results and caveats: A model of 13 V-J pairs discriminated ophthalmopathy from stable hyperthyroidism.

This clonotype appeared a few times. Its cognate antigen is unknown. Amplification targeted TCR beta CDR3 regions from RNA transcripts. The HTBI primer set was used in a first-round RT-PCR of the TCR CDR3. Each CDR3 protein gets one entry after TCRdb re-called the multiplex PCR reads with MiXCR. This table holds 300,000 or so distinct CDR3 sequences, around 17% found once. The V end was cut by 5 bases, the J end by 3 bases, with 13 bases between. CDR3 length: 14 residues. Germline V gives CDR1 SGHAT, CDR2 FQNNGV. Input material: blood. The rearrangement links TRBV11-2 to TRBJ2-5; TRBD1 is a possible D gene (5 bases). The sequence was obtained from a man under 40 with Graves' hyperthyroidism. The CDR3 region is CASSPVAGKETQYF. The CDR3 nucleotides are TGTGCCAGCAGCCCGGTGGCAGGGAAAGAGACCCAGTACTTC.